The 26 T cell receptor beta chains reported below all come from one sample, sequenced in a study of T cells in Graves' hyperthyroidism and ophthalmopathy. The investigators amplified TCR beta CDR3 regions from RNA transcripts. Initially, a first-round RT-PCR of the TCR CDR3 employed the HTBI primer set. MiXCR, run by TCRdb on the multiplex PCR reads, gives a single entry per CDR3 protein. This repertoire shows 250,000 to 300,000 distinct CDR3 sequences, 13% to 15% found once; its top ten account for about an eighth. The sequenced sample was blood. The origin of the receptors is a woman aged 35 to 49 with Graves' hyperthyroidism that later progressed to Graves' ophthalmopathy.

This clonotype has only a few counts. An end of the junction does not agree with germline; a read error may underlie this. This chain joins TRBV27 and TRBJ1-5; the match to TRBD1 covers 10 bases. The CDR3 loop spans 17 amino acids. Germline V gene data show CDR1 as MNHEY and CDR2 as SMNVEV (reference sequence). CDR3 sequence (DNA): TGTGCCAGCAGTTTATTCTATCAGGGACAGGGGAATCAGTCCCAGCATTTT. Its translation: CASSLFYQGQGNQSQHF.

This clonotype was recorded at least ten times. The chain joins TRBV3-1 to TRBJ1-2; the D is unclear. Germline V gene sequence: CDR1 LGHDT, CDR2 YNNKEL (reference sequence). Trimming pared 0 bases from V and 2 bases from J, leaving 4 bases between. The CDR3 spans 13 residues. The CDR3 nucleotides read TGTGCCAGCAGCCAAGACGGGAACTATGGCTACACCTTC. Amino acids: CASSQDGNYGYTF.

This clonotype was observed a handful of times. The rearrangement joins TRBV20-1 to TRBJ2-1; the D gene is possibly TRBD2 (7 bases). The CDR3 length is 13 residues. Germline CDR1 and CDR2: DFQATT and SNEGSKA (reference sequence). The V gene lost 0 bases and the J gene lost 9 bases, with 12 bases spanning the gap. The CDR3 region has the DNA TGCAGTGCTAGAGAAGGCGGGGGCACTGAGCAGTTCTTC. The encoded protein is CSAREGGGTEQFF.

There are many counts of this clonotype. The chain carries TRBV18 and TRBJ2-7, with D tentatively TRBD1 (5 bases). CDR1 KGHSH and CDR2 LQKENI come from the germline V gene. V was clipped by 0 bases and J by 2 bases, with 11 bases between them. This CDR3 has 15 amino acids. This CDR3 reads CASSPPARAPYEQYF. In DNA form, the CDR3 reads TGTGCCAGCTCACCACCGGCCAGGGCGCCCTACGAGCAGTACTTC.

This clonotype was recorded at least ten times. The J gene is TRBJ2-5, the V gene TRBV19; the D gene is possibly TRBD2 (6 bases). V gave up 0 bases and J gave up 5 bases, with 13 bases separating them. The CDR3 consists of 15 residues. From germline, CDR1 is LNHDA and CDR2 SQIVND (reference sequence). The CDR3 DNA follows: TGTGCCAGTAGTATAGATGGAGCGGGCGACGAGACCCAGTACTTC. This translates into CASSIDGAGDETQYF.

This clonotype was seen repeatedly, ten times or more. V and J are TRBV7-9 and TRBJ2-5, with D unclear. The CDR3 is 14 residues long. The germline gives CDR1 SEHNR, CDR2 FQNEAQ (reference sequence). Trimming stripped 5 bases from V and 2 bases from J, with 12 bases between. The CDR3 is CASSLLRVQETQYF. In DNA, the CDR3 is TGTGCCAGCAGCCTCCTTCGGGTACAAGAGACCCAGTACTTC.

This rearrangement joins TRBV19 to TRBJ2-7; tentative D call: TRBD1 (5 bases). V was clipped by 7 bases and J by 6 bases, with 13 bases between them. The CDR3 sequence is 12 residues long. The germline V gene has CDR1 LNHDA and CDR2 SQIVND (reference sequence). CDR3 loop: CASKGQGGEQYF. The CDR3 DNA reads TGTGCCAGTAAGGGGCAGGGTGGCGAGCAGTACTTC.

The chain has TRBV11-1 and TRBJ2-7; D is perhaps TRBD2 (5 bases). Trimming left V 0 bases short and J 1 base short, with 10 bases between. The CDR3 runs to 15 residues. The germline CDR1 and CDR2 sequences are SGHAT and FQDESV (reference sequence). CDR3 DNA: TGTGCCAGCAGCTTAGCGTCCGGGGATTCCTACGAGCAGTACTTC. It specifies CASSLASGDSYEQYF.

This clonotype occurred many times. The chain recombines TRBV7-8 with TRBJ2-5, with 7 bases lining up with TRBD1. Trimming took 1 base from V and 0 from J; bases not matched to a gene: 2. This CDR3 comprises 15 residues. Germline V gene sequence: CDR1 SGHVS, CDR2 FQNEAQ. The CDR3 loop reads CASSLGQGYQETQYF. The CDR3 DNA reads as TGTGCCAGCAGCTTAGGACAGGGCTACCAAGAGACCCAGTACTTC.

In regard to this clonotype: With a much larger clone just one base away, this may be a read error. The chain employs TRBV12-3 or TRBV12-4 and TRBJ2-3, with 9 bases aligning to TRBD2. The CDR3 covers 18 residues. In DNA, the CDR3 is TGTGCCAGCAGTCGATATAGCGGGAGTGGTCTTTACACAGATGCGCAGTATTTT. Amino acids: CASSRYSGSGLYTDAQYF.

This clonotype occurred many times. The chain combines TRBV30 with TRBJ1-5; possibly TRBD1 for D (5 bases). V was clipped by 2 bases and J by 3 bases, with 14 bases between them. CDR1 is GTSNPN, CDR2 SVGIG, per germline (reference sequence). The length of the CDR3 is 15 residues. In DNA, the CDR3 is TGTGCCTGGAGTCATCCGGGACTCCTCAATCAGCCCCAGCATTTT. Its translation: CAWSHPGLLNQPQHF.

The V call is TRBV25-1, the J call TRBJ2-3; D tentatively fits TRBD1 or TRBD2 (5 bases each). V lost 2 bases to trimming and J lost 1 base, with 10 bases between them. Germline V gene data show CDR1 as MGHDK and CDR2 as SYGVNS. CDR3 length: 15 amino acids. CDR3 DNA: TGTGCCAGCAGTGAAGCGCAGGGAGGCACAGATACGCAGTATTTT. This encodes CASSEAQGGTDTQYF.

The V gene is TRBV5-1, the J gene TRBJ2-4; 7 nucleotides match TRBD2. The ends lost 0 bases at V and 1 base at J; junction bases unmatched: 4. The germline CDR1 and CDR2 sequences are SGHRS and YFSETQ. The CDR3 spans 16 residues. Here the CDR3 reads CASSLEGGVAKNIQYF. The CDR3 region has the DNA TGCGCCAGCAGCTTGGAGGGAGGGGTGGCCAAAAACATTCAGTACTTC.

This clonotype has a count of ten or more. The rearrangement links TRBV9 to TRBJ2-1; 10 nucleotides match TRBD2. Trimming took 6 bases from V and 5 from J; bases not matched to a gene: 8. The CDR3 loop spans 15 amino acids. CDR1 and CDR2 (germline): SGDLS, YYNGEE. CDR3 sequence reads: CASTLSGRANNEQFF. CDR3 nucleotide sequence: TGTGCCAGCACCTTAAGCGGGAGGGCCAACAATGAGCAGTTCTTC.

This clonotype was seen ten or more times. The chain carries TRBV6-1 and TRBJ2-5; the match to TRBD1 covers 8 bases. The CDR3 covers 14 residues. CDR1 and CDR2 (germline): MNHNS, SASEGT. V lost 10 bases to trimming and J lost 3 bases; unmatched junction nucleotides: 10. The DNA for the CDR3 is TGTGCCACTGCATGGGGGACAGGAGAAGAGACCCAGTACTTC. Protein: CATAWGTGEETQYF.

This clonotype has a count of ten or more. The chain joins TRBV29-1 to TRBJ2-7; 14 nucleotides agree with TRBD2. Germline V CDR1 and CDR2: SQVTM, ANQGSEA. This CDR3 comprises 18 residues. The junction had 21 bases not matched to a gene; V was cut back by 7 bases and J by 7 bases. CDR3 DNA sequence: TGCAGCGCCGTTCGGACTAGCGGGAGGACACCCTTCGGGGGGGAGCAGTACTTC. Translation: CSAVRTSGRTPFGGEQYF.

V gene TRBV6-2 or TRBV6-3 combines with J gene TRBJ2-5; D may be TRBD1 (6 bases). The CDR3 length is 16 residues. Germline CDR1 reads MNHEY; CDR2 reads SVGEGT. V was cut by 0 bases and J by 4 bases, with 15 bases left in between. The CDR3 here is CASSYSRDTSGETQYF. CDR3 DNA: TGTGCCAGCAGTTACTCGAGGGACACATCGGGAGAGACCCAGTACTTC.

This clonotype has a count of ten or more. The chain employs TRBV6-5 and TRBJ2-7; D is uncertain. The CDR3 extends over 15 amino acids. CDR1 is MNHEY, CDR2 SVGAGI, per germline. The V end lost 0 bases, the J end lost 2 bases, and 11 bases lay between the germline ends. CDR3 loop: CASSYSNYGAYEQYF. Written as DNA, the CDR3 is TGTGCCAGCAGTTACTCGAACTATGGGGCCTACGAGCAGTACTTC.

V is TRBV11-2 and J is TRBJ2-7; 7 nucleotides match TRBD1. The V gene end was trimmed by 3 bases and the J gene end by 0 bases; junction bases not matched to a gene: 8. The CDR3 sequence is 16 residues long. Germline V CDR1 and CDR2: SGHAT, FQNNGV. DNA for the CDR3: TGTGCCAGCAGCTTCTCCTCCGGGGACAGCTCCTACGAGCAGTACTTC. Its protein product is CASSFSSGDSSYEQYF.

This clonotype has a handful of counts. V gene TRBV12-3 or TRBV12-4 combines with J gene TRBJ1-2; 7 bases agree with TRBD1. Germline trimming cut 6 bases from V and 4 bases from J; bases unmatched to any gene: 5. The CDR3 runs 13 residues. CDR3 coding DNA: TGTGCCAGCAGACTCGGGACAGCCTATGGCTACACCTTC. Translated, it gives CASRLGTAYGYTF.

This clonotype showed up many times. The rearrangement links TRBV3-1 to TRBJ2-2; 9 positions match TRBD1. CDR3 length: 19 amino acids. The V gene end was trimmed by 6 bases and the J gene end by 0 bases; junction bases not matched to a gene: 14. Germline CDR1 reads LGHDT; CDR2 reads YNNKEL (reference sequence). The CDR3 DNA is TGTGCCAGCAGTTCAGACAGGGGGGGTGTCTTTACGAACACCGGGGAGCTGTTTTTT. Its translation is CASSSDRGGVFTNTGELFF.

This chain joins TRBV28 and TRBJ2-3, with 8 bases identical to TRBD1. V trimming: 3 bases; J trimming: 5 bases; junction bases outside the gene matches: 13. The germline V gene has CDR1 MDHEN and CDR2 SYDVKM. The CDR3 sequence is 17 residues long. In DNA, the CDR3 is TGTGCCAGCAGTTTGGACAGGGCCACGGGGGAGAAAGATACGCAGTATTTT. It codes for CASSLDRATGEKDTQYF.

This clonotype showed up many times. The chain has TRBV9 and TRBJ2-7, with 11 bases fitting TRBD2. The V segment lost 0 bases and the J segment 3 bases; nucleotides outside the gene matches: 2. The CDR3 is 15 amino acids. Germline V gene sequence: CDR1 SGDLS, CDR2 YYNGEE. The CDR3 sequence: CASSVDGTSGYEQYF. CDR3 nucleotides: TGTGCCAGCAGCGTAGACGGGACTAGCGGCTACGAGCAGTACTTC.

The sample holds many counts of this clonotype. The chain uses TRBV19 and TRBJ1-5; 9 nucleotides agree with TRBD1. CDR3 length: 15 amino acids. Germline-derived CDR1 and CDR2 are LNHDA and SQIVND (reference sequence). The J segment lost 3 bases and the V segment lost 6 bases, leaving 6 bases of the junction unmatched. CDR3 amino acids: CASSTGTGYNQPQHF. The CDR3 nucleotides are TGTGCCAGTAGCACAGGGACAGGGTACAATCAGCCCCAGCATTTT. The variable domain in full, with the rest retrieved from reference TRBV19 and TRBJ1-5, is DGGITQSPKYLFRKEGQNVTLSCEQNLNHDAMYWYRQDPGQGLRLIYYSQIVNDFQKGDIAEGYSVSREKKESFPLTVTSAQKNPTAFYLCASSTGTGYNQPQHFGDGTRLSIL.

This clonotype was observed at least ten times. This chain joins TRBV24-1 and TRBJ1-5; D ambiguous. With 5 bases removed from V and 3 bases from J, the gap between germline ends came to 13 bases. This CDR3 region has 15 residues. Germline values: CDR1 KGHDR, CDR2 SFDVKD. The CDR3 region has the DNA TGTGCCACCAGTGGGGATGGACCGTTCAATCAGCCCCAGCATTTT. It codes for CATSGDGPFNQPQHF.

This clonotype was seen repeatedly, ten times or more. This chain joins TRBV2 and TRBJ2-1; 8 bases match TRBD2. V dropped 8 bases and J dropped 8; count of bases not matched to a gene: 17. Looked up from germline, CDR1 is SNHLY and CDR2 is FYNNEI. This CDR3 comprises 16 residues. Here the CDR3 DNA reads TGTGCCAGCGCAGCGTTTGCCGGGACTAGTGGCTATGAGCAGTTCTTC. This translates into CASAAFAGTSGYEQFF.